This paragraph covers one T cell receptor beta chain sequence. With 7 bases clipped from V and 3 bases from J, the junction kept 6 bases outside the gene matches. CDR1 MNHNS and CDR2 SASEGT come from the germline V gene. This CDR3 spans 13 amino acids. Libraries were prepared by immunoSEQ multiplex PCR; TCRdb keeps only in-frame clonotypes and omits some of them. The data show about 310,000 clones, with 88% seen just once and over 0.9% held by the top ten. The data were obtained in a study of cytomegalovirus exposure and HLA in healthy donors. The TCR was taken from a man aged 25-40 years in good health and CMV-seronegative. The rearrangement uses TRBV6-1 and TRBJ2-7, with TRBD1 identical over 7 bases. The source material was PBMCs. CDR3 loop: CASTQGVYYEQYF. In DNA form, the CDR3 reads TGTGCCAGCACCCAGGGGGTCTACTACGAGCAGTACTTC.